These 2 T cell receptor beta chains share one sample of origin, sequenced in a study of CD8+ T cells in alopecia areata. RNA, once extracted, was reverse transcribed into cDNA for use as the sequencing template. Sequencing used immunoSEQ multiplex PCR; TCRdb keeps in-frame clones, though not all of them. The sample holds about 180,000 clones, approximately 49% seen once. The treatment is: oral pan-JAK inhibitor, 5-10 mg twice daily. Sequencing was performed on CD8+ T cells sorted from blood, taken at approximately week 51, from a patient treated with tofacitinib. The origin of the receptors is a human donor with alopecia areata.

V usage is TRBV7-8 and J usage is TRBJ2-1; 16 bases map to TRBD2. V trimming: 5 bases; J trimming: 8 bases; junction bases outside the gene matches: 6. CDR3 size: 16 residues. Per the germline V gene, CDR1 is SGHVS and CDR2 is FQNEAQ. CDR3 in amino acids: CASSTGLAGGLYEQFF. The CDR3 region has the DNA TGTGCCAGCAGCACGGGACTAGCGGGGGGGTTGTATGAGCAGTTCTTC.

This clone is a singleton in its sample. The chain carries TRBV30 and TRBJ2-7, with D uncertain. The CDR3 extends over 12 amino acids. Germline CDR1 and CDR2: GTSNPN and SVGIG (reference sequence). The V end lost 4 bases, the J end lost 0 bases, and 7 bases lay between the germline ends. The CDR3 spells CAWTGPSYEQYF. As DNA, the CDR3 is TGTGCCTGGACCGGGCCCTCCTACGAGCAGTACTTC.